This paragraph covers one T cell receptor beta chain sequence. This clone was counted once. Its antigen remains unidentified. Per-nucleotide qualities are absent, and no much larger clonotype sits a single base away. The same CDR3 is also encoded by other DNA sequences in this sample. TCR CDR3 regions were amplified from genomic DNA by multiplex PCR using the deep immunoSEQ assay. Genomic DNA extracted from each cell subset was distributed evenly over all wells of several immunoSEQ 96-well plates, and each plate served as one replicate. For sorted subsets, 150 to 200 ng genomic DNA, equal to 30,000 to 35,000 T cell genomes, was loaded into each replicate PCR. Purified libraries were measured with a Qubit 3.0 fluorometer, size-checked on a Bioanalyzer 2100, and measured again with the KAPA Library Quantification kit. Each immunoSEQ 96-well plate was sequenced on its own single-read 150-cycle Illumina NextSeq 550 flow cell. The published analysis was carried out like this. Because the immunoSEQ output held only junctional sequences and lacked quality scores, the filtering could not match the filtering applied to full-length reads. Sequences were annotated with PyIR, a Python wrapper for IgBLAST v1.9, and V/J genes and CDR3 were assigned using IMGT germline references. Reads were removed for weak V/J assignments (E-value above 1e-6), missing CDR3, stop codons, out-of-frame junctions, or ambiguous translated residues. V3J clonotypes were defined as sequences sharing an identical inferred V gene, J gene, and CDR3 amino acid sequence. To compute the percentage overlap between repertoires, the number of shared unique clonotypes was divided by the size of the smaller repertoire. Three approaches were used to assess repertoire richness: RTK rarefaction, the Chao1 estimator, and Recon v2.1 estimates of unobserved clonotypes. OLGA was used to compute generation probabilities for all TCRbeta clonotypes that the gDNA method yielded from four donors. This is the immuneACCESS table as TCRdb keeps it, with only in-frame sequences that have V and J called. A part of the clones is gone; compared with another copy, unresolved V genes explain less than half, and the rest is unexplained. The DNA gave D and trimming, while V, J and clone size come from that table. For this sample there are just over 2,000,000 clones; about 95% appear just once. Roughly 1.1% of the sample lies in the top ten.

CD8 naive samples were CD45RO-negative cells positively selected for CCR7, giving a CD45RA+CCR7+ population that excluded TemRA cells. Donors were healthy HIV-negative adults with no recently reported acute infections or vaccinations. Every donor was a Caucasian adult living in Nashville, Tennessee, USA. Blood was obtained by leukapheresis, after which PBMCs were separated by Ficoll-Histopaque density gradient centrifugation and cryopreserved in liquid nitrogen vapor phase. Analytical flow cytometry was used to check the purity and quantity of each magnetically sorted T cell population. From each sorted fraction, genomic DNA was isolated and quantified by UV absorbance on a Nanodrop 2000c. This entry comes from a study of shared clonotypes between healthy human individuals (dated by TCRdb to the early 2020s). In terms of the full investigation: A few men and two women, aged 18 to 49 years, made up the cohort. Blood TCR repertoires of a handful of healthy adults were deeply sequenced to estimate repertoire size and the extent of clonotype sharing between individuals. Leukapheresis yielded between about 0.85 and 9.5 billion PBMCs per donor. For each donor, CD4 naive and CD4 memory were each given three plates, CD8 naive was given two plates, and CD8 memory was given one plate. Different laboratories and diverse techniques were used to prepare libraries and sequence TCR repertoires, to increase sequencing depth and limit assay-specific biases. Overall study results and their limits: Sampling was restricted to blood, and TCR repertoires in tissue are likely to differ from TCR repertoires in blood. Pairwise subsampling indicated that sequencing depth was expected to affect the degree of clonotype sharing among donors. Larger estimated clonotype richness was generally found for naive subsets than for memory subsets. Incomplete sequencing was indicated by rarefaction of sorted-subset datasets, despite the large sequencing depth. When a handful of donors were compared, the shared fraction of clonotypes was around 4.6% for naive CD4, about 4% for naive CD8, more than 2% for memory CD4, and 0.4% for memory CD8. Compared with non-shared clonotypes, the clonotypes found in all four sorted-subset donors had higher generation probabilities. Because the study included a small number of donors, the genetic and exposure-history diversity represented was limited.

Clipping removes 3 bases from V and 5 bases from J, with 3 as the unmatched junction base count. From a lookup of the germline V gene, CDR1 and CDR2 are MDHEN and SYDVKM. Counted from cysteine to phenylalanine, this CDR3 has 14 amino acids. Of the read, only the CDR3 DNA is kept; its 42 bases are in frame from base 1. This TCR came from a man aged 18 to 30 in good health. The sequence links TRBV28 to TRBJ1-5, and 8 bases in between align with TRBD1. Material for sequencing was naive CD8+ T cells sorted from blood. The label giving this sample's cell subset or site can be read as: CD45RA+CCR7+. The base sequence is TGTGCCAGCAGTTTTGGACAGGGCTATCAGCCCCAGCATTTT. This is translated as CASSFGQGYQPQHF.